The clone carrying this T cell receptor (beta chain) has ten or more counts. Its matching antigen is unknown. These data originate in a study of breast tumors, draining lymph nodes, adjacent tissues. Overall study results and limits: Data fit most tumor T cells coming from lymph node, expanding in tumor. Compared with lymph nodes, tumors were less diverse; compared with nontumor tissue, more.

Each CDR3 protein is one row after TCRdb ran MiXCR on the multiplex PCR reads. This repertoire shows tens of thousands of distinct CDR3 sequences, about 21% found once; its top ten account for 6.5% to 8%. Germline-derived CDR1 and CDR2 are KGHDR and SFDVKD. V shed 8 bases and J shed 4 bases, with 15 bases lying between them. The CDR3 covers 14 residues. The rearrangement uses TRBV24-1 and TRBJ2-3; TRBD2 might be the D (5 bases). The sequencing input was breast tumor tissue. The TCR originated in a female donor with breast cancer. Some clones in this sample may be carry-over from other donors' samples. The CDR3 nucleotides read TGTGCCACCATGTTCACGGGGAGACCAGATACGCAGTATTTT. Translated, it gives CATMFTGRPDTQYF.